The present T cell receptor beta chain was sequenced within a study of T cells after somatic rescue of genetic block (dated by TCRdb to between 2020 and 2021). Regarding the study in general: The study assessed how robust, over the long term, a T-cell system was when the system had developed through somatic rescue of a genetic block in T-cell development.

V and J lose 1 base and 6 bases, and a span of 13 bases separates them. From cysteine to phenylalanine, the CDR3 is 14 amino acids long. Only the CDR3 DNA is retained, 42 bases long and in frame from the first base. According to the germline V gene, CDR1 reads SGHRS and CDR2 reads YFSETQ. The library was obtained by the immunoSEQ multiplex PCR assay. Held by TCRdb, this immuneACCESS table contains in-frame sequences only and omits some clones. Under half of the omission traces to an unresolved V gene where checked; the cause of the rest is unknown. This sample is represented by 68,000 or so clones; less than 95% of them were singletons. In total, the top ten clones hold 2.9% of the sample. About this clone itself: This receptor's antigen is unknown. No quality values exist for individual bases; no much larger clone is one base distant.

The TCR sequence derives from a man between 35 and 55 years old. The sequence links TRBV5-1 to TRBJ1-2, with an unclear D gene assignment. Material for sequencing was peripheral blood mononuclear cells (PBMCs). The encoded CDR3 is CASSLTYPGDGYTF. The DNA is TGCGCCAGCAGCTTGACCTATCCAGGAGATGGCTACACCTTC.